What follows describes a single T cell receptor (beta chain). The antigen is unknown. Only in-frame clones appear in the TCRdb table, and some are missing; sequencing was by immunoSEQ multiplex PCR. The profile shows about 50,000 clones, about 90% of them singletons. These data are taken from a study of OX40 agonist ivuxolimab in advanced cancers. Study-wide background: Males comprised around four fifths of the group, whose mean age was approximately 60 years (range 23 to 79).

V lost 5 bases and J 5 bases, leaving 10 bases between the germline ends. The CDR3 runs 13 residues. Per germline, CDR1 MNHEY and CDR2 SMNVEV (reference sequence). Regarding the study as a whole: Researchers did not establish what antigens the expanded peripheral T cells target.

The sample here was CD4+ or CD8+ T cells sorted from blood, taken in a trial of the OX40 agonist ivuxolimab. The chain recombines TRBV27 with TRBJ2-1; no definite D call. The receptor's source is an adult with an advanced solid tumor such as melanoma, head and neck, liver or kidney cancer. The CDR3 sequence: CASSPQENNEQFF. The CDR3 bases are TGTGCCAGCAGTCCCCAAGAAAACAATGAGCAGTTCTTC.